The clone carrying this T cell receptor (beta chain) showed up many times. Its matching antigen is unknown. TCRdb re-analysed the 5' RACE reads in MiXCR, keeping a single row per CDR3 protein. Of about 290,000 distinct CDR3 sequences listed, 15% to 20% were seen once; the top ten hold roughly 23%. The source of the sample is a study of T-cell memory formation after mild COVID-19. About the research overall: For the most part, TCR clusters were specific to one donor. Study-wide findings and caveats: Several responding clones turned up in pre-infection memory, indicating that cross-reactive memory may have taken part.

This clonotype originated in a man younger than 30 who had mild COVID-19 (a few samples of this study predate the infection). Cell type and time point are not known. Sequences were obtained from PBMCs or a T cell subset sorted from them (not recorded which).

CDR3 sequence (DNA): TGCGCCAGCAGCTTGGACCTGGGGCGACACACCGGGGAGCTGTTTTTT. Encoded protein: CASSLDLGRHTGELFF. The chain joins TRBV5-1 to TRBJ2-2; tentative D call: TRBD1 (5 bases). Germline V gives CDR1 SGHRS, CDR2 YFSETQ. V was pared by 0 bases and J by 3 bases, with 12 bases between. This CDR3 contains 16 residues. Filled out from reference TRBV5-1 and TRBJ2-2, the complete variable domain reads KAGVTQTPRYLIKTRGQQVTLSCSPISGHRSVSWYQQTPGQGLQFLFEYFSETQRNKGNFPGRFSGRQFSNSRSEMNVSTLELGDSALYLCASSLDLGRHTGELFFGEGSRLTVL.